Following are 5 T cell receptor beta chains from one sample sequenced in a study of blood T cell repertoires in COVID-19 (dated by TCRdb to the early 2020s). The library was made by the immunoSEQ multiplex PCR assay. TCRdb carries this immuneACCESS record with in-frame sequences only. Its versions omit some clonotypes, under half of them owing to an unresolved V gene in the studies checked, with the rest unexplained. Present in this sample are 90,000 to 150,000 clones, about 80% of which were seen just once. The ten largest clonotypes hold roughly 6.2% of the sample. The sample was peripheral blood. The receptors were gathered from a man aged 65 to 85 with acute or convalescent COVID-19.

The chain couples TRBV6-5 to TRBJ2-5; possibly TRBD1 for D (5 bases). Trimming took 6 bases from V and 0 from J, leaving 11 bases between them. Germline assignment: CDR1 MNHEY and CDR2 SVGAGI. The CDR3 has 14 residues. The CDR3 bases are TGTGCCAGCAGGGACACCCAGTACCAAGAGACCCAGTACTTC. Its translation: CASRDTQYQETQYF.

The chain links TRBV27 to TRBJ2-7; D is ambiguous. The CDR3 runs to 15 residues. Germline V lookup: CDR1 MNHEY, CDR2 SMNVEV (reference sequence). V lost 2 bases and J lost 6, with 17 bases in between. The CDR3 region is CASSLRYYPVGEQYF. In DNA form, the CDR3 reads TGTGCCAGCAGTTTAAGATACTACCCCGTAGGCGAGCAGTACTTC.

The J gene is TRBJ2-7, the V gene TRBV5-1; TRBD1 agrees at 10 bases. Germline loops: CDR1 SGHRS, CDR2 YFSETQ. The CDR3 is 16 amino acids. Unmatched junction bases numbered 10, after V lost 4 bases and J lost 3 bases. Here the CDR3 DNA reads TGCGCCAGCAGCCCAGGCCCGGGACAGGGGATCTACGAGCAGTACTTC. This sequence encodes CASSPGPGQGIYEQYF.

The J gene is TRBJ2-1, the V gene TRBV11-3, with D possibly being TRBD1 (5 bases). Trimming left V 7 bases short and J 5 bases short, with 9 bases between. Germline V gives CDR1 SGHNT, CDR2 YENEEA. This CDR3 has 12 amino acids. CDR3 region: CASNQGNNEQFF. As DNA, the CDR3 is TGTGCCAGCAACCAGGGCAACAATGAGCAGTTCTTC.

The rearrangement uses TRBV28 and TRBJ1-2, with D unresolved. The V end lost 7 bases, the J end lost 8 bases, and 17 bases lay between the germline ends. The germline CDR1 and CDR2 sequences are MDHEN and SYDVKM. CDR3 size: 13 residues. DNA for the CDR3: TGTGCCAGCACCCCGGCGGAGGGCCGGGGCTACACCTTC. This sequence encodes CASTPAEGRGYTF.